Following are 22 T cell receptor beta chains from one sample sequenced in a study of PD-1 blockade in classical Hodgkin lymphoma. Libraries were prepared by immunoSEQ multiplex PCR; TCRdb keeps only in-frame clonotypes and omits some of them. The repertoire holds tens of thousands of clones, roughly 80% seen once, with roughly 0.6% in the top ten. Documented time point: cycle 4 day 1 (C4D1), after five to seven weeks of nivolumab. Every patient had relapsed following autologous stem cell transplantation, and cohorts differed in brentuximab vedotin exposure. Researchers report purifying CD4+ T cells from thawed PBMCs by magnetic negative selection. The sequencing here drew on CD4+ T cells from blood, taken before the fourth cycle of nivolumab. All receptors derive from a human donor with classical Hodgkin lymphoma.

This chain links TRBV2 with TRBJ1-5; D perhaps matches TRBD1 (5 bases). This CDR3 is built from 16 residues. Germline CDR1 reads SNHLY; CDR2 reads FYNNEI. Trimming pared 5 bases from V and 7 bases from J, leaving 21 bases between. CDR3 DNA: TGTGCCAGCAGTCCCCAGGGCAGAGGGGTAAACCAGCCCCAGCATTTT. As protein: CASSPQGRGVNQPQHF.

This chain joins TRBV27 and TRBJ2-7; 7 bases align to TRBD2. The length of the CDR3 is 14 residues. CDR1 MNHEY and CDR2 SMNVEV come from the germline V gene (reference sequence). J was trimmed by 2 bases and V by 5 bases; bases with no gene match: 6. The CDR3 sequence is CASSRAREAYEQYF. Here the CDR3 DNA reads TGTGCCAGCAGTCGGGCCCGGGAGGCCTACGAGCAGTACTTC.

The chain carries TRBV5-4 and TRBJ1-2; 8 positions agree with TRBD1. Germline loops: CDR1 SGHNT, CDR2 YYREEE (reference sequence). CDR3 length: 14 residues. Trimming removed 3 bases from V and 7 bases from J; junction bases left unmatched: 8. The CDR3 loop is CASSSPRGPSGYTF. As DNA, the CDR3 is TGTGCCAGCAGCTCCCCCAGGGGGCCGAGTGGCTACACCTTC.

The J gene is TRBJ2-2, the V gene TRBV5-1, with no clear D. The V gene lost 3 bases and the J gene lost 4 bases, with 10 bases spanning the gap. The CDR3 runs to 14 residues. CDR1 and CDR2 from the germline V gene are SGHRS and YFSETQ. The CDR3 sequence: CASSSEGSTGELFF. CDR3 sequence (DNA): TGCGCCAGCAGCTCGGAAGGCTCCACCGGGGAGCTGTTTTTT.

The chain carries TRBV7-9 and TRBJ2-1; D remains unclear. Germline lookup yields CDR1 SEHNR and CDR2 FQNEAQ (reference sequence). The ends were cut back, 4 bases at V and 3 bases at J, with 13 bases in the middle. CDR3 size: 15 residues. The CDR3 loop reads CASSSFLSDYNEQFF. In DNA, the CDR3 is TGTGCCAGCAGCTCCTTCTTGAGCGACTACAATGAGCAGTTCTTC.

The chain combines TRBV5-1 with TRBJ2-1; no clear D gene. V dropped 4 bases and J dropped 2 bases, with 13 bases sitting between them. The CDR3 runs to 15 residues. Germline V CDR1 and CDR2: SGHRS, YFSETQ. The CDR3 reads CASSVGIVTYNEQFF. CDR3 DNA: TGCGCCAGCAGCGTAGGGATCGTAACCTACAATGAGCAGTTCTTC.

V is TRBV5-1 and J is TRBJ2-5; possibly TRBD2 for D (6 bases). The germline CDR1 and CDR2 sequences are SGHRS and YFSETQ. V was shortened by 0 bases and J by 1 base, with 13 bases between the two germline ends. This CDR3 is built from 16 residues. The CDR3, as DNA: TGCGCCAGCAGCTTGGTAGGATTGGGGGGCCAAGAGACCCAGTACTTC. Residues: CASSLVGLGGQETQYF.

The chain employs TRBV15 and TRBJ2-1; 9 bases map to TRBD2. CDR1 is LNHNV and CDR2 is YYDKDF in the germline V gene (reference sequence). The V segment lost 4 bases and the J segment 7 bases; nucleotides outside the gene matches: 11. This CDR3 contains 16 residues. CDR3 in amino acids: CATSKGGLAFTNEQFF. The DNA for the CDR3 is TGTGCCACCAGCAAAGGGGGACTAGCATTTACAAATGAGCAGTTCTTC.

This clone has more than one count but fewer than ten. This rearrangement joins TRBV7-9 to TRBJ1-5; 8 bases line up with TRBD1. The CDR3 runs to 13 residues. Unmatched junction bases numbered 3, after V lost 2 bases and J lost 9 bases. Per the germline V gene, CDR1 is SEHNR and CDR2 is FQNEAQ (reference sequence). CDR3 bases: TGTGCCAGCAGCTTATCAGGGGGCACGCCCCAGCATTTT. This gives the protein CASSLSGGTPQHF.

The chain has TRBV5-1 and TRBJ1-1; unclear D gene. The CDR3 is made up of 13 amino acids. From germline, CDR1 is SGHRS and CDR2 YFSETQ. Between the trimmed V and J ends, which lost 2 bases and 1 base, there was a span of 6 bases. The CDR3, as DNA: TGCGCCAGCAGCTTTATGGAGAACACTGAAGCTTTCTTT. Translation gives CASSFMENTEAFF.

This clone was observed once. The chain combines TRBV9 with TRBJ1-4, with 7 bases matching TRBD1. The V gene's germline CDR1 is SGDLS and CDR2 YYNGEE. The junction had 5 bases not matched to a gene; V was cut back by 5 bases and J by 4 bases. The CDR3 sequence is 14 residues long. The CDR3 coding sequence is TGTGCCAGCAGTGGGACAGTGGGTAATGAAAAACTGTTTTTT. Its translation: CASSGTVGNEKLFF.

The chain has TRBV14 and TRBJ2-1; 13 nucleotides agree with TRBD2. Germline V gene sequence: CDR1 SGHDN, CDR2 FVKESK. Germline trimming cut 6 bases from V and 12 bases from J; bases unmatched to any gene: 11. This CDR3 region has 15 residues. The CDR3 spells CASSPTSGGAFGQFF. In DNA, the CDR3 is TGTGCCAGCAGTCCAACTAGCGGGGGGGCGTTCGGGCAGTTCTTC. The whole variable domain, remainder taken from reference TRBV14 and TRBJ2-1, is EAGVTQFPSHSVIEKGQTVTLRCDPISGHDNLYWYRRVMGKEIKFLLHFVKESKQDESGMPNNRFLAERTGGTYSTLKVQPAELEDSGVYFCASSPTSGGAFGQFFGPGTRLTVL.

The chain employs TRBV5-1 and TRBJ2-3, with a tentative D call TRBD1 (6 bases). CDR1 is SGHRS, CDR2 YFSETQ, per germline. This CDR3 is built from 15 residues. Trimming removed 5 bases at V and 1 base at J, with 14 bases between. CDR3 region: CASRETAGGTDTQYF. CDR3 sequence (DNA): TGCGCCAGCAGGGAGACAGCAGGGGGCACAGATACGCAGTATTTT.

The V call is TRBV5-1, the J call TRBJ2-3; D possibly uses TRBD1 or TRBD2 (5 bases each). CDR1 SGHRS and CDR2 YFSETQ come from the germline V gene. Between the trimmed V and J ends, which lost 1 base and 4 bases, there was a span of 13 bases. The CDR3 is 15 amino acids. This chain's CDR3 is CASSLIGGGPDTQYF. CDR3 in DNA: TGCGCCAGCAGCTTGATTGGTGGGGGACCAGATACGCAGTATTTT.

The rearrangement links TRBV5-1 to TRBJ2-1; perhaps D is TRBD1 or TRBD2 (6 bases each). Trimming took 2 bases from V and 7 from J, leaving 13 bases between them. Looked up from germline, CDR1 is SGHRS and CDR2 is YFSETQ. The CDR3 is 14 amino acids. The CDR3 here is CASSFRGDANEQFF. As DNA, the CDR3 is TGCGCCAGCAGCTTTAGGGGGGACGCGAATGAGCAGTTCTTC.

V and J are TRBV2 and TRBJ1-4; 8 positions agree with TRBD1. This CDR3 contains 14 residues. J was trimmed by 6 bases and V by 7 bases; bases with no gene match: 7. CDR1 and CDR2 (germline): SNHLY, FYNNEI. CDR3 bases: TGTGCCAGCATCTTTGACAGGGGTCATGAAAAACTGTTTTTT. Its protein product is CASIFDRGHEKLFF. The whole variable domain, remainder taken from reference TRBV2 and TRBJ1-4, is EPEVTQTPSHQVTQMGQEVILRCVPISNHLYFYWYRQILGQKVEFLVSFYNNEISEKSEIFDDQFSVERPDGSNFTLKIRSTKLEDSAMYFCASIFDRGHEKLFFGSGTQLSVL.

The chain uses TRBV27 and TRBJ2-3; TRBD1 is a possible D gene (6 bases). Trimming left V 1 base short and J 0 bases short, with 11 bases between. Per germline, CDR1 MNHEY and CDR2 SMNVEV (reference sequence). The CDR3 sequence is 16 residues long. CDR3 sequence (DNA): TGTGCCAGCAGTTTATTTGGACAGACTAGCACAGATACGCAGTATTTT. Encoded protein: CASSLFGQTSTDTQYF.

The V gene is TRBV5-1, the J gene TRBJ1-1, with TRBD1 identical over 11 bases. This CDR3 spans 15 amino acids. Germline assignment: CDR1 SGHRS and CDR2 YFSETQ. V was pared by 5 bases and J by 5 bases, with 8 bases of the junction left unmatched. CDR3 coding DNA: TGCGCCAGCAGGGCCGGGACAGGGGGAAATACTGAAGCTTTCTTT. This codes for CASRAGTGGNTEAFF.

This clone was detected a few times. The chain joins TRBV11-2 to TRBJ1-3; TRBD1 aligns across 9 bases. The CDR3 is made up of 15 amino acids. V gave up 5 bases and J gave up 5 bases; unmatched junction bases: 7. Looked up from germline, CDR1 is SGHAT and CDR2 is FQNNGV. The CDR3 DNA follows: TGTGCCAGCAGCCGCATACAGGGGGCAAGAAACACCATATATTTT. This sequence encodes CASSRIQGARNTIYF.

The V gene is TRBV28, the J gene TRBJ2-5; 8 bases line up with TRBD2. Germline values: CDR1 MDHEN, CDR2 SYDVKM. J lost 5 bases, V lost 5 bases, and 4 bases had no gene match. The CDR3 loop spans 13 amino acids. This CDR3 is CASSVTSAETQYF. CDR3 nucleotides: TGTGCCAGCAGTGTGACTAGCGCGGAGACCCAGTACTTC.

As to this clone: This same CDR3 is encoded by further DNA sequences in the sample. J is TRBJ2-3 and V is TRBV7-9; 13 bases fit TRBD2. The CDR3 contains 18 residues. Trimming removed 1 base from V and 2 bases from J; junction bases left unmatched: 6. In germline, CDR1 is SEHNR, CDR2 FQNEAQ (reference sequence). CDR3 sequence: CASSLDRTSGGVTDTQYF. As DNA, the CDR3 is TGTGCCAGCAGCTTAGATCGTACTAGCGGGGGGGTCACAGATACGCAGTATTTT.

This clone was detected once. V gene TRBV25-1 combines with J gene TRBJ1-3; a weak D match, TRBD1 (6 bases). V gave up 6 bases and J gave up 0 bases, with 9 bases separating them. From germline, CDR1 is MGHDK and CDR2 SYGVNS. This CDR3 contains 14 residues. The CDR3 spells CASRQGNSGNTIYF. CDR3 in DNA: TGTGCCAGCAGGCAGGGGAACTCTGGAAACACCATATATTTT.